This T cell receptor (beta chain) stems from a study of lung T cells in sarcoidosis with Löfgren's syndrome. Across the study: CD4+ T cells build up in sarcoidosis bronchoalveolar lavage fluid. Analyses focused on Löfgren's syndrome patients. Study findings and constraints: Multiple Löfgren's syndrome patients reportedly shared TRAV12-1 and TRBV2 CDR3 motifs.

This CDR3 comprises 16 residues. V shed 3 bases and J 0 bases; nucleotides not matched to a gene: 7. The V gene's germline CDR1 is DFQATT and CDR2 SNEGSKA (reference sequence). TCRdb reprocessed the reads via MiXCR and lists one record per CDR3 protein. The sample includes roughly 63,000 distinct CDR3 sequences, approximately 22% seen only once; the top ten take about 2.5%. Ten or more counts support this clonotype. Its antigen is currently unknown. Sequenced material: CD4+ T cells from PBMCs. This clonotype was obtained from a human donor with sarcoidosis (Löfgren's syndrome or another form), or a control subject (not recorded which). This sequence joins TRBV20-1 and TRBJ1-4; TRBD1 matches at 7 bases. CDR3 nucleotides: TGCAGTGCTAGTCCCGGGACAGTTGCAACTAATGAAAAACTGTTTTTT. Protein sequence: CSASPGTVATNEKLFF.